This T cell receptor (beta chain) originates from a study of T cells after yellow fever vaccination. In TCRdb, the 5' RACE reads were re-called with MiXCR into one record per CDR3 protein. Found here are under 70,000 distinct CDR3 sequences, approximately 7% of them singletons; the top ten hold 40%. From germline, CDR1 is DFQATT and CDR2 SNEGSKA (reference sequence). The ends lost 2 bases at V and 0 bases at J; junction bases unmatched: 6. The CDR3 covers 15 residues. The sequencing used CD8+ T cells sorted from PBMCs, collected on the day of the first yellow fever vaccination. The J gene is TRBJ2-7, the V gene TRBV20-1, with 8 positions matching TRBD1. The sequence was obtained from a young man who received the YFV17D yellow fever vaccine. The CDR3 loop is CSARPLQGASYEQYV. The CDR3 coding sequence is TGCAGTGCTAGACCCCTCCAGGGGGCCTCCTACGAGCAGTACGTC.